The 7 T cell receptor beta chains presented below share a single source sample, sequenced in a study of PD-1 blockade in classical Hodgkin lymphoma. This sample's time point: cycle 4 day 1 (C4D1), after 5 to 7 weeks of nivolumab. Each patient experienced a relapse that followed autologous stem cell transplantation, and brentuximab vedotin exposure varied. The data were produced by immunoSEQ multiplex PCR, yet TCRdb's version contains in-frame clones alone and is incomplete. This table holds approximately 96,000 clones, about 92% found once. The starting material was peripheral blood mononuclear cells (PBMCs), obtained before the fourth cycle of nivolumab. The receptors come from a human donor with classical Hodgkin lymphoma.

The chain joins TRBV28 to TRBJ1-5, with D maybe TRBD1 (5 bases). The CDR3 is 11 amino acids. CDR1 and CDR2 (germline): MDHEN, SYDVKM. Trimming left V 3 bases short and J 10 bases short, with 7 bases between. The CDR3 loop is CASSFGGPQHF. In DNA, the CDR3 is TGTGCCAGCAGTTTTGGGGGACCCCAGCATTTT.

CDR3 bases: TGTGCCAGCAGCTTAACTTCCCTCGCTGAAAAACTGTTTTTT. Its translation is CASSLTSLAEKLFF. V and J are TRBV7-8 and TRBJ1-4; no clear D. The CDR3 extends over 14 amino acids. With 2 bases removed from V and 7 bases from J, the gap between germline ends came to 11 bases. Per germline, CDR1 SGHVS and CDR2 FQNEAQ.

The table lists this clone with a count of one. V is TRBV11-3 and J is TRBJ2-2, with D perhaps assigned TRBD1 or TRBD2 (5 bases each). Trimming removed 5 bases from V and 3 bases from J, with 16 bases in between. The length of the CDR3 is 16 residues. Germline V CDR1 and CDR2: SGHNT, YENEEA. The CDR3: CASSAWGIDDTGELFF. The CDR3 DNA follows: TGTGCCAGCAGCGCGTGGGGGATTGACGACACCGGGGAGCTGTTTTTT.

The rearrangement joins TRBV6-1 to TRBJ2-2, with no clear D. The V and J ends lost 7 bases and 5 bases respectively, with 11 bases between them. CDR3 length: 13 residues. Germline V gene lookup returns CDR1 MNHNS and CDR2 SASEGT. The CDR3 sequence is CASTSLKTGELFF. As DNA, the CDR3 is TGTGCCAGCACCTCCCTCAAAACCGGGGAGCTGTTTTTT.

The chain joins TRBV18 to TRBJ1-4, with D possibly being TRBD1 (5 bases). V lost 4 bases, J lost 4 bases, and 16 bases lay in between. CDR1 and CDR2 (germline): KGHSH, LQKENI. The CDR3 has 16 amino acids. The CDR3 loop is CASSRKGTDVNEKLFF. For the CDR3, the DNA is TGTGCCAGCTCACGGAAAGGGACCGACGTTAATGAAAAACTGTTTTTT. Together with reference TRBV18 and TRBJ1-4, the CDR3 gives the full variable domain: NAGVMQNPRHLVRRRGQEARLRCSPMKGHSHVYWYRQLPEEGLKFMVYLQKENIIDESGMPKERFSAEFPKEGPSILRIQQVVRGDSAAYFCASSRKGTDVNEKLFFGSGTQLSVL.

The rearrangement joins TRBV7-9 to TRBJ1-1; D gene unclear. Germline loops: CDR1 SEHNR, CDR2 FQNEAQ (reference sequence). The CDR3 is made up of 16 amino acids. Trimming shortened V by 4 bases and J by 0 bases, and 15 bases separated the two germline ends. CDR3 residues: CASSSPHNGMNTEAFF. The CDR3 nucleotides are TGTGCCAGCAGCTCCCCCCACAACGGGATGAACACTGAAGCTTTCTTT.

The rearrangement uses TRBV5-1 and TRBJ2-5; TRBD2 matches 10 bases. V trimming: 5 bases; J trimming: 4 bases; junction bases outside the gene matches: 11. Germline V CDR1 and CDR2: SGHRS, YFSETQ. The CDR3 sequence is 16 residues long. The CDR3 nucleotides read TGCGCCAGCAGTTCCAAGCGGGAGGGGATTGGAGAGACCCAGTACTTC. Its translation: CASSSKREGIGETQYF. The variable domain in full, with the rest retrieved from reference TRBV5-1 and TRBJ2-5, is KAGVTQTPRYLIKTRGQQVTLSCSPISGHRSVSWYQQTPGQGLQFLFEYFSETQRNKGNFPGRFSGRQFSNSRSEMNVSTLELGDSALYLCASSSKREGIGETQYFGPGTRLLVL.